These 15 T cell receptor beta chains share one sample of origin, sequenced in a study of PD-L1 blockade in urothelial cancer. Data came from immunoSEQ multiplex PCR; TCRdb stores just in-frame clones and leaves some out. The table has more than 45,000 clones, around 86% seen once. The time point is: pretreatment peripheral blood. The sample was PBMCs, taken around atezolizumab (anti-PD-L1) treatment. Receptors originate from a man in his fifties with urothelial cancer.

The chain recombines TRBV29-1 with TRBJ1-1; D unclear. V lost 2 bases and J 6 bases, leaving 13 bases between the germline ends. The CDR3 is 13 amino acids. Germline V gene data show CDR1 as SQVTM and CDR2 as ANQGSEA. The CDR3 reads CSVEREVGAEAFF. CDR3 coding DNA: TGCAGCGTTGAAAGGGAGGTAGGCGCTGAAGCTTTCTTT.

The J gene is TRBJ1-4, the V gene TRBV11-2, with 9 bases aligning to TRBD1. Per germline, CDR1 SGHAT and CDR2 FQNNGV. CDR3 length: 15 amino acids. The junction had 10 bases not matched to a gene; V was cut back by 7 bases and J by 7 bases. The CDR3 region is CASTTAGTGSEKLFF. The CDR3 nucleotides read TGTGCCAGCACCACGGCCGGGACAGGGAGTGAAAAACTGTTTTTT.

The chain couples TRBV5-1 to TRBJ1-4; 7 bases match TRBD1. Trimming removed 3 bases from V and 3 bases from J; junction bases left unmatched: 5. This CDR3 comprises 15 residues. The germline V gene has CDR1 SGHRS and CDR2 YFSETQ. CDR3 amino acids: CASSSTGPANEKLFF. DNA of the CDR3: TGCGCCAGCAGCTCGACAGGGCCGGCTAATGAAAAACTGTTTTTT. Full variable domain (remainder filled in from reference TRBV5-1 and TRBJ1-4): KAGVTQTPRYLIKTRGQQVTLSCSPISGHRSVSWYQQTPGQGLQFLFEYFSETQRNKGNFPGRFSGRQFSNSRSEMNVSTLELGDSALYLCASSSTGPANEKLFFGSGTQLSVL.

A single count supports this clone. This chain uses TRBV25-1 with TRBJ2-3; 7 bases line up with TRBD2. Per germline, CDR1 MGHDK and CDR2 SYGVNS. The CDR3 has 14 residues. The V segment lost 10 bases and the J segment 1 base; nucleotides outside the gene matches: 8. CDR3 in DNA: TGTGCCACCACTCCGGGAGGCGGCACAGATACGCAGTATTTT. Translation: CATTPGGGTDTQYF.

There are a few counts of this clone. DNA for the CDR3: TGCGCCCCCGCATTAGCCGCTTGGGCTGAAGCTTTCTTT. This sequence encodes CAPALAAWAEAFF. The chain recombines TRBV10-1 with TRBJ1-1; D gene ambiguous. Trimming removed 11 bases from V and 6 bases from J, with 19 bases in between. CDR1 WNHNN and CDR2 SYGVQD come from the germline V gene (reference sequence). The CDR3 has 13 amino acids.

A few counts support this clone. The chain links TRBV7-9 to TRBJ2-1; D gene uncertain. Germline values: CDR1 SEHNR, CDR2 FQNEAQ (reference sequence). V dropped 0 bases and J dropped 0 bases, with 3 bases sitting between them. The CDR3 is 14 amino acids. The CDR3 sequence: CASSLASSYNEQFF. DNA of the CDR3: TGTGCCAGCAGCTTAGCTAGCTCCTACAATGAGCAGTTCTTC.

In this sample, this clone turned up a few times. The J gene is TRBJ2-1, the V gene TRBV13; a possible D gene is TRBD2 (5 bases). The CDR3 runs 18 residues. The V end lost 1 base, the J end lost 0 bases, and 16 bases lay between the germline ends. The germline CDR1 and CDR2 sequences are PRHDT and FYEKMQ (reference sequence). The CDR3 is CASSLVSGGLTSYNEQFF. The DNA of the CDR3 is TGTGCCAGCAGCTTAGTTTCCGGCGGGCTCACCTCCTACAATGAGCAGTTCTTC.

The CDR3 reads CASSSPGTVLEQFF. The DNA for the CDR3 is TGTGCCAGTAGTAGTCCCGGGACAGTTCTAGAGCAGTTCTTC. The rearrangement uses TRBV19 and TRBJ2-1; TRBD1 agrees at 7 bases. This CDR3 contains 14 residues. V dropped 4 bases and J dropped 10; count of bases not matched to a gene: 10. Germline assignment: CDR1 LNHDA and CDR2 SQIVND (reference sequence).

This chain uses TRBV5-1 with TRBJ1-5, with no clear D. The CDR3 is 14 amino acids. Germline V gives CDR1 SGHRS, CDR2 YFSETQ. Trimming removed 2 bases from V and 3 bases from J, with 9 bases in between. The DNA of the CDR3 is TGCGCCAGCAGCTTCTCACAGATCAATCAGCCCCAGCATTTT. This translates into CASSFSQINQPQHF.

The gene calls are TRBV5-1 and TRBJ2-2, with D maybe TRBD1 (6 bases). The CDR3 has 14 residues. The germline CDR1 and CDR2 sequences are SGHRS and YFSETQ. Between the trimmed V and J ends, which lost 4 bases and 5 bases, there was a span of 12 bases. The CDR3 DNA sequence: TGCGCCAGCAGCCCGGGACACCGAACCGGGGAGCTGTTTTTT. The encoded protein is CASSPGHRTGELFF.

This chain connects TRBV18 to TRBJ2-3, with D tentatively TRBD2 (6 bases). Germline V gene lookup returns CDR1 KGHSH and CDR2 LQKENI. The CDR3 is 13 amino acids. V was pared by 3 bases and J by 3 bases, with 7 bases between. This CDR3 reads CASSPRGTDTQYF. The CDR3 nucleotides read TGTGCCAGCTCACCCCGGGGGACAGATACGCAGTATTTT. The full variable domain, rest sourced from reference TRBV18 and TRBJ2-3, is NAGVMQNPRHLVRRRGQEARLRCSPMKGHSHVYWYRQLPEEGLKFMVYLQKENIIDESGMPKERFSAEFPKEGPSILRIQQVVRGDSAAYFCASSPRGTDTQYFGPGTRLTVL.

This clone turned up a few times. This sequence joins TRBV18 and TRBJ1-1, with TRBD1 matching over 8 bases. CDR3 length: 15 residues. Germline lookup yields CDR1 KGHSH and CDR2 LQKENI. The V gene end was trimmed by 0 bases and the J gene end by 8 bases; junction bases not matched to a gene: 8. CDR3 amino acids: CASSPPPGQVGEAFF. The DNA for the CDR3 is TGTGCCAGCTCACCACCCCCGGGACAGGTTGGGGAAGCTTTCTTT. Full variable domain (remainder filled in from reference TRBV18 and TRBJ1-1): NAGVMQNPRHLVRRRGQEARLRCSPMKGHSHVYWYRQLPEEGLKFMVYLQKENIIDESGMPKERFSAEFPKEGPSILRIQQVVRGDSAAYFCASSPPPGQVGEAFFGQGTRLTVV.

This clone is classed as medium-sized (0.01 to 0.1%). V and J are TRBV5-6 and TRBJ2-7; D is perhaps TRBD1 (6 bases). V was trimmed by 3 bases and J by 5 bases, leaving 12 bases between them. This CDR3 has 13 residues. Germline V gene sequence: CDR1 SGHDT, CDR2 YYEEEE. CDR3 nucleotide sequence: TGTGCCAGCAGCTGGATGACAGGTAACGAGCAGTACGTC. This sequence encodes CASSWMTGNEQYV.

This clone was counted a few times. The V and J genes are TRBV5-4 and TRBJ1-6; 8 bases are shared with TRBD1. The CDR3 is made up of 14 amino acids. Germline assignment: CDR1 SGHNT and CDR2 YYREEE (reference sequence). Trimming removed 4 bases from V and 10 bases from J; junction bases left unmatched: 7. CDR3 amino acids: CASSLGTGRSPLHF. CDR3 nucleotide sequence: TGTGCCAGCAGCCTGGGGACAGGACGATCACCCCTCCACTTT.

This clone was detected only once. This sequence joins TRBV4-1 and TRBJ2-7, with TRBD2 matching 10 bases. The CDR3 sequence is 15 residues long. Germline values: CDR1 MGHRA, CDR2 YSYEKL. Losses at the gene ends were 1 base for V and 3 bases for J; bases not matched to a gene: 3. Written as DNA, the CDR3 is TGCGCCAGCAGCCAAGGACGGACTAGCGGCTACGAGCAGTACTTC. As protein: CASSQGRTSGYEQYF.